This passage covers 11 T cell receptor beta chains from one sample sequenced in a study of CD8 T cells in acute hepatitis C reinfection. Time point of the sample: naive CD8 control sorted from an acute-time-point sample. Using immunoSEQ multiplex PCR, the repertoire was profiled, and TCRdb retains in-frame clones only, with some absent. The sample carries around 34,000 clones, about 83% recorded once. Material for sequencing was naive CD8+ T cells from PBMCs. The receptors were sampled from a man between 25 and 39 years old with chronic hepatitis C.

This sequence joins TRBV13 and TRBJ2-3; no clear D. The V gene's germline CDR1 is PRHDT and CDR2 FYEKMQ (reference sequence). Trimming pared 5 bases from V and 4 bases from J, leaving 7 bases between. The CDR3 is 12 amino acids. The CDR3 loop is CASSTFADTQYF. The CDR3 bases are TGTGCCAGCAGCACCTTCGCAGATACGCAGTATTTT. Supplemented by reference TRBV13 and TRBJ2-3, the full variable domain reads AAGVIQSPRHLIKEKRETATLKCYPIPRHDTVYWYQQGPGQDPQFLISFYEKMQSDKGSIPDRFSAQQFSDYHSELNMSSLELGDSALYFCASSTFADTQYFGPGTRLTVL.

The gene calls are TRBV5-1 and TRBJ2-7; D is unresolved. Germline V gives CDR1 SGHRS, CDR2 YFSETQ. The CDR3 is 13 residues long. Trimming stripped 0 bases from V and 1 base from J, with 5 bases between. CDR3 coding DNA: TGCGCCAGCAGCTTGGGACGGTCCTACGAGCAGTACTTC. This codes for CASSLGRSYEQYF.

The chain joins TRBV4-1 to TRBJ2-5; D remains unclear. V dropped 0 bases and J dropped 4 bases, with 12 bases sitting between them. Germline assignment: CDR1 MGHRA and CDR2 YSYEKL. The CDR3 consists of 15 residues. CDR3 loop: CASSQDLGESETQYF. In DNA, the CDR3 is TGCGCCAGCAGCCAAGATCTGGGTGAATCAGAGACCCAGTACTTC.

This clone was picked up a small number of times. The gene calls are TRBV11-2 and TRBJ1-6; no firm D call. There are 15 residues in the CDR3. Per the germline V gene, CDR1 is SGHAT and CDR2 is FQNNGV. V dropped 5 bases and J dropped 7 bases, with 15 bases sitting between them. The CDR3 sequence: CASSPKPGGNSPLHF. CDR3 nucleotides: TGTGCCAGCAGCCCTAAGCCGGGTGGGAATTCACCCCTCCACTTT. Drawing the rest from reference TRBV11-2 and TRBJ1-6, the complete variable domain is EAGVAQSPRYKIIEKRQSVAFWCNPISGHATLYWYQQILGQGPKLLIQFQNNGVVDDSQLPKDRFSAERLKGVDSTLKIQPAKLEDSAVYLCASSPKPGGNSPLHFGNGTRLTVT.

This chain uses TRBV7-2 with TRBJ2-1, with a weak D call TRBD2 (6 bases). Germline V lookup: CDR1 SGHTA, CDR2 FQGNSA. CDR3 length equals 16 residues. Trimming stripped 1 base from V and 0 bases from J, with 10 bases between. The CDR3 DNA reads TGTGCCAGCAGCTTAGATTTGCGGGGCTCCTACAATGAGCAGTTCTTC. This encodes CASSLDLRGSYNEQFF.

This rearrangement joins TRBV6-1 to TRBJ1-2; D might be TRBD1 (5 bases). Germline CDR1 and CDR2: MNHNS and SASEGT. The CDR3 totals 12 residues. The V end was cut by 8 bases, the J end by 7 bases, with 14 bases between. In DNA, the CDR3 is TGTGCCAGCGATCAGGGTGTGGGTGGCTACACCTTC. The encoded protein is CASDQGVGGYTF.

V and J are TRBV7-9 and TRBJ2-2; 9 nucleotides match TRBD1. The CDR3 contains 17 residues. Per the germline V gene, CDR1 is SEHNR and CDR2 is FQNEAQ (reference sequence). J gave up 1 base and V 5 bases, and 8 bases lay outside the gene matches. For the CDR3, the DNA is TGTGCCAGCAGCCACACGCCGGGACAGGGGAACACCGGGGAGCTGTTTTTT. Its translation is CASSHTPGQGNTGELFF.

The chain combines TRBV9 with TRBJ2-1; a possible D gene is TRBD1 (6 bases). The germline V gene encodes CDR1 SGDLS and CDR2 YYNGEE. The CDR3 extends over 16 amino acids. V was clipped by 4 bases and J by 4 bases, with 18 bases between them. The CDR3 region has the DNA TGTGCCAGCAGCCCCCCCGGGACAAAGGCGTACAATGAGCAGTTCTTC. This translates into CASSPPGTKAYNEQFF.

The V gene is TRBV5-4, the J gene TRBJ2-3, with 12 positions matching TRBD2. The germline V gene has CDR1 SGHNT and CDR2 YYREEE (reference sequence). There are 16 residues in the CDR3. V gave up 0 bases and J gave up 14 bases; unmatched junction bases: 13. The DNA of the CDR3 is TGTGCCAGCAGCTTGGGCCCTAGCGGGAGGGCCGAATTTCCGTATTTT. Protein: CASSLGPSGRAEFPYF.

This chain joins TRBV5-1 and TRBJ2-7; a possible D gene is TRBD2 (5 bases). Germline values: CDR1 SGHRS, CDR2 YFSETQ. This CDR3 contains 16 residues. Trimming took off 4 bases at V and 0 bases at J, with 17 bases between the two ends. The CDR3 DNA sequence: TGCGCCAGCAGCCCCAGTCAGCGGACCCTCTCCTACGAGCAGTACTTC. It specifies CASSPSQRTLSYEQYF.

This rearrangement joins TRBV11-3 to TRBJ2-1; 7 positions match TRBD2. Germline assignment: CDR1 SGHNT and CDR2 YENEEA. The V gene end was trimmed by 0 bases and the J gene end by 4 bases; junction bases not matched to a gene: 3. CDR3 length: 15 residues. CDR3 protein: CASSLESGNYNEQFF. In nucleotides, the CDR3 is TGTGCCAGCAGCTTAGAGAGCGGGAATTACAATGAGCAGTTCTTC.